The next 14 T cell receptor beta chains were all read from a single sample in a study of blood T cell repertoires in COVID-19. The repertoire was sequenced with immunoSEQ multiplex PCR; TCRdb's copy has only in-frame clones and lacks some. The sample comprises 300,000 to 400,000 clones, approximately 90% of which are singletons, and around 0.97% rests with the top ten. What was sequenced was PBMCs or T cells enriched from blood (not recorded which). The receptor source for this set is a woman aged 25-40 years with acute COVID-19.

The DNA for the CDR3 is TGCAGTGCTACCGACAGGGGTAGACCTTTCTTT. Amino acids: CSATDRGRPFF. The V call is TRBV20-1, the J call TRBJ1-1, with 8 bases fitting TRBD1. The germline gives CDR1 DFQATT, CDR2 SNEGSKA (reference sequence). CDR3 size: 11 residues. V dropped 4 bases and J dropped 12; count of bases not matched to a gene: 7.

In nucleotides, the CDR3 is TGTGCCAGCAGCTTACAGGGGGCGGACTATGGCTACACCTTC. This translates into CASSLQGADYGYTF. J is TRBJ1-2 and V is TRBV7-2; 8 nucleotides align to TRBD1. The J segment lost 3 bases and the V segment lost 2 bases, leaving 2 bases of the junction unmatched. This CDR3 is 14 amino acids long. The germline V gene has CDR1 SGHTA and CDR2 FQGNSA. The variable domain in full, with the rest retrieved from reference TRBV7-2 and TRBJ1-2, is GAGVSQSPSNKVTEKGKDVELRCDPISGHTALYWYRQSLGQGLEFLIYFQGNSAPDKSGLPSDRFSAERTGGSVSTLTIQRTQQEDSAVYLCASSLQGADYGYTFGSGTRLTVV.

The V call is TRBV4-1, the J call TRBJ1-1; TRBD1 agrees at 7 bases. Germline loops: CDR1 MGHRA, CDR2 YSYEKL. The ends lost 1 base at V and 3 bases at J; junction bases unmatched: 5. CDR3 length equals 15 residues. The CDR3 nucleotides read TGCGCCAGCAGCCAAGTACAGGGGAGTGACACTGAAGCTTTCTTT. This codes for CASSQVQGSDTEAFF.

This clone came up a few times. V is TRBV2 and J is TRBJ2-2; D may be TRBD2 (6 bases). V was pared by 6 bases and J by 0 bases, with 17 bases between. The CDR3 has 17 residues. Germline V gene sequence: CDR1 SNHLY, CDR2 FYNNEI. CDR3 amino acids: CASRPIGGSANTGELFF. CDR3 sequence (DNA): TGTGCCAGCAGGCCTATCGGGGGAAGTGCGAACACCGGGGAGCTGTTTTTT.

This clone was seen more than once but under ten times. The CDR3, as DNA: TGTGCCAGCAGCATCAGACAGGGCGAAAACACCATATATTTT. It codes for CASSIRQGENTIYF. The chain carries TRBV7-2 and TRBJ1-3; 7 nucleotides agree with TRBD1. With V trimmed by 5 bases and J by 6 bases, 7 bases remained unmatched. The CDR3 sequence is 14 residues long. Germline assignment: CDR1 SGHTA and CDR2 FQGNSA.

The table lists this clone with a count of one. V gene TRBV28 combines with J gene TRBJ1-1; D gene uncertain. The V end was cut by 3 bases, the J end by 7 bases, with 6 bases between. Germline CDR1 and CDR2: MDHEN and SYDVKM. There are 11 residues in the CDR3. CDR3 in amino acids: CASSFSREAFF. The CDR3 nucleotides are TGTGCCAGCAGTTTTTCTCGTGAAGCTTTCTTT.

CDR3 coding DNA: TGTGCCTGGAGTAGCGGGGGGAACAATGAGCAGTTCTTC. Its protein product is CAWSSGGNNEQFF. The V gene is TRBV30, the J gene TRBJ2-1; 9 bases match TRBD2. This CDR3 has 13 residues. V gave up 2 bases and J gave up 5 bases; unmatched junction bases: 1. The V gene's germline CDR1 is GTSNPN and CDR2 SVGIG (reference sequence).

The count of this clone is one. The CDR3 sequence: CASSPSTGGGTDTQYF. The CDR3 DNA is TGTGCCAGCAGCCCCAGTACGGGGGGGGGCACAGATACGCAGTATTTT. The V and J genes are TRBV7-3 and TRBJ2-3; 8 bases match TRBD2. Germline assignment: CDR1 SGHTA and CDR2 FQGTGA. Trimming removed 5 bases from V and 1 base from J; junction bases left unmatched: 8. This CDR3 region has 16 residues. The full variable domain, rest sourced from reference TRBV7-3 and TRBJ2-3, is GAGVSQTPSNKVTEKGKYVELRCDPISGHTALYWYRQSLGQGPEFLIYFQGTGAADDSGLPNDRFFAVRPEGSVSTLKIQRTERGDSAVYLCASSPSTGGGTDTQYFGPGTRLTVL.

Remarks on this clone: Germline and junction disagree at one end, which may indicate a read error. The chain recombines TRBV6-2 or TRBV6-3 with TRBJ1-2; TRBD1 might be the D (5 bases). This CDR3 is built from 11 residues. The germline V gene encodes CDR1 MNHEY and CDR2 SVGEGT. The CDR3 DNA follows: TGTGCCAGCAGTCCCAGGGTAGTATTGCTCTTC. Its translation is CASSPRVVLLF.

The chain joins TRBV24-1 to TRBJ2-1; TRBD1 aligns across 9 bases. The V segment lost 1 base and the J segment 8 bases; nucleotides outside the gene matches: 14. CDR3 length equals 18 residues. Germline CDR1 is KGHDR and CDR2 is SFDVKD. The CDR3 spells CATSDFGTHRGRKYEQFF. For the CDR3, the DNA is TGTGCCACCAGTGATTTTGGGACTCACAGGGGGCGAAAGTATGAGCAGTTCTTC.

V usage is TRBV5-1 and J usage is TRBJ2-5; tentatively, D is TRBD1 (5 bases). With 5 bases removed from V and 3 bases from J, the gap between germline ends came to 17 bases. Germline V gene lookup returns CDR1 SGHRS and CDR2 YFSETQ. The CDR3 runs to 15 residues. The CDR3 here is CASSEAGLGKETQYF. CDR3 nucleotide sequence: TGCGCCAGCAGTGAAGCAGGGTTGGGAAAAGAGACCCAGTACTTC.

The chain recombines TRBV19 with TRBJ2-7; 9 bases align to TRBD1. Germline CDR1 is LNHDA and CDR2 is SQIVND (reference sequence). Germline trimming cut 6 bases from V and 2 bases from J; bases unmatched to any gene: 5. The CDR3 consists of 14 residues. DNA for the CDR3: TGTGCCAGTAGCCGCAGGACAGGGGCCTACGAGCAGTACTTC. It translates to CASSRRTGAYEQYF.

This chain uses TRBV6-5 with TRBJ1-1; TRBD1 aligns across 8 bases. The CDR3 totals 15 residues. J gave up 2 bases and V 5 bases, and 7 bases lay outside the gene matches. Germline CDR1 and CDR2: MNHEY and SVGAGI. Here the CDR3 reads CASSPDRGGNTEAFF. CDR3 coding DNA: TGTGCCAGCAGTCCCGACAGGGGCGGTAACACTGAAGCTTTCTTT.

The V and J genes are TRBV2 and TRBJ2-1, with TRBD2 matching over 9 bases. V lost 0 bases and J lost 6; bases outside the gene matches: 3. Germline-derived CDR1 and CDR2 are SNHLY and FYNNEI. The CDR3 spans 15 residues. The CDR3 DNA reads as TGTGCCAGCAGTGAAGCGTGGCGGGGGGGCAATGAGCAGTTCTTC. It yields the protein CASSEAWRGGNEQFF.